The 25 T cell receptor beta chains presented below share a single source sample, sequenced in a study of control samples from healthy donors and cancer patients. Assay used: immunoSEQ multiplex PCR; TCRdb lists only in-frame clones, some missing. The sample has some 150,000 clones, about 93% seen once. Sequencing input: blood. The origin of the receptors is a man in his fifties in good health.

The chain uses TRBV27 and TRBJ2-5; tentative D call: TRBD2 (6 bases). V lost 6 bases and J lost 5, with 10 bases in between. Germline values: CDR1 MNHEY, CDR2 SMNVEV (reference sequence). This CDR3 is 12 amino acids long. As DNA, the CDR3 is TGTGCCAGCAGGGGACGGGGGGAGACCCAGTACTTC. It specifies CASRGRGETQYF.

This chain connects TRBV28 to TRBJ2-1; D not certain. CDR3 length: 11 amino acids. The V gene lost 3 bases and the J gene lost 15 bases, with 12 bases spanning the gap. Germline V gives CDR1 MDHEN, CDR2 SYDVKM. The CDR3 DNA sequence: TGTGCCAGCAGTTTTACGGACGGTCGGTTCTTC. Translation: CASSFTDGRFF.

The genes are TRBV29-1 and TRBJ2-7; D possibly corresponds to TRBD1 (6 bases). Deletions cut 3 bases from V and 2 bases from J, with 20 bases between. CDR1 and CDR2 (germline): SQVTM, ANQGSEA. The CDR3 is made up of 16 amino acids. The CDR3 DNA follows: TGCAGCGTTGAGGGGGCGGTGGGGGAGCCTCCCTACGAGCAGTACTTC. This translates into CSVEGAVGEPPYEQYF.

The chain recombines TRBV10-2 with TRBJ2-3; D gene unclear. V lost 6 bases and J 2 bases, leaving 6 bases between the germline ends. Germline V lookup: CDR1 WSHSY, CDR2 SAAADI. The CDR3 runs 12 residues. The CDR3 spells CASRANTDTQYF. DNA for the CDR3: TGCGCCAGCAGAGCGAACACAGATACGCAGTATTTT.

This chain uses TRBV30 with TRBJ1-1, with unresolved D. The V gene's germline CDR1 is GTSNPN and CDR2 SVGIG (reference sequence). This CDR3 comprises 11 residues. Trimming removed 3 bases at V and 1 base at J, with 3 bases between. The CDR3 nucleotides are TGTGCCTGGAGGGGGAACACTGAAGCTTTCTTT. Translation gives CAWRGNTEAFF.

V is TRBV27 and J is TRBJ1-4; 11 nucleotides line up with TRBD1. The CDR3 extends over 14 amino acids. Trimming removed 4 bases from V and 7 bases from J; junction bases left unmatched: 2. Germline V CDR1 and CDR2: MNHEY, SMNVEV (reference sequence). CDR3 in DNA: TGTGCCAGCAGTTCGGGACAGGGGGTTGAAAAACTGTTTTTT. Translating gives CASSSGQGVEKLFF.

The chain carries TRBV19 and TRBJ1-2; TRBD1 matches 8 bases. The length of the CDR3 is 13 residues. Trimming at V came to 8 bases and at J to 4 bases, leaving 6 bases not matched to a gene. CDR1 and CDR2 (germline): LNHDA, SQIVND (reference sequence). The CDR3 here is CASSGTGGYGYTF. Here the CDR3 DNA reads TGTGCCAGTTCCGGTACAGGGGGCTATGGCTACACCTTC.

The chain uses TRBV5-4 and TRBJ1-2; 8 bases are shared with TRBD1. Looked up from germline, CDR1 is SGHNT and CDR2 is YYREEE (reference sequence). The CDR3 loop spans 13 amino acids. The V and J ends lost 3 bases and 8 bases, in that order; junction bases with no gene match: 6. The DNA of the CDR3 is TGTGCCAGCAGCTACGGACAGGGTAAGGGCTACACCTTC. Protein product: CASSYGQGKGYTF.

This rearrangement joins TRBV27 to TRBJ2-7; TRBD1 matches 10 bases. V lost 6 bases to trimming and J lost 6 bases; unmatched junction nucleotides: 11. The germline CDR1 and CDR2 sequences are MNHEY and SMNVEV (reference sequence). CDR3 length equals 15 residues. CDR3 protein: CASSPLGQGTGEQYF. The CDR3 DNA sequence: TGTGCCAGCAGCCCCCTGGGACAGGGGACAGGCGAGCAGTACTTC.

The V call is TRBV5-1, the J call TRBJ1-1; D possibly corresponds to TRBD1 (5 bases). This CDR3 is built from 13 residues. Germline CDR1 reads SGHRS; CDR2 reads YFSETQ. The V end lost 5 bases, the J end lost 5 bases, and 13 bases lay between the germline ends. CDR3 in DNA: TGCGCCAGCAGTCTGGACACTGTGACTGAAGCTTTCTTT. Its protein product is CASSLDTVTEAFF. The full variable domain, completed using reference TRBV5-1 and TRBJ1-1, is KAGVTQTPRYLIKTRGQQVTLSCSPISGHRSVSWYQQTPGQGLQFLFEYFSETQRNKGNFPGRFSGRQFSNSRSEMNVSTLELGDSALYLCASSLDTVTEAFFGQGTRLTVV.

The chain links TRBV29-1 to TRBJ1-2; D is undetermined. Looked up from germline, CDR1 is SQVTM and CDR2 is ANQGSEA. Trimming removed 1 base from V and 8 bases from J, with 14 bases in between. The CDR3 is 13 amino acids. The CDR3 here is CSVEGSVKSGYTF. Written as DNA, the CDR3 is TGCAGCGTTGAAGGTTCCGTTAAGTCAGGCTACACCTTC.

The chain has TRBV10-1 and TRBJ1-5, with a tentative D call TRBD1 (5 bases). V dropped 6 bases and J dropped 2 bases, with 14 bases sitting between them. Germline V CDR1 and CDR2: WNHNN, SYGVQD (reference sequence). The CDR3 covers 15 residues. The CDR3 spells CASSRIGGGNQPQHF. For the CDR3, the DNA is TGCGCCAGCAGCCGAATTGGGGGTGGCAATCAGCCCCAGCATTTT.

The chain carries TRBV4-2 and TRBJ2-1; 9 bases are shared with TRBD2. CDR1 is LGHNA and CDR2 is YNFKEQ in the germline V gene. The V and J ends lost 4 bases and 3 bases, in that order; junction bases with no gene match: 7. The CDR3 runs 16 residues. In DNA form, the CDR3 reads TGTGCCAGCAGCCGAGGTGGCGGGAGGGACTACAATGAGCAGTTCTTC. Translating gives CASSRGGGRDYNEQFF.

This clone has a single count. This chain uses TRBV9 with TRBJ2-1, with a possible D match to TRBD2 (5 bases). This CDR3 has 16 residues. The germline CDR1 and CDR2 sequences are SGDLS and YYNGEE. The germline V and J ends were trimmed by 0 bases and 4 bases, with 14 bases remaining between them. This chain's CDR3 is CASSVGGSATYNEQFF. The CDR3 DNA reads as TGTGCCAGCAGCGTAGGAGGTAGCGCGACATACAATGAGCAGTTCTTC.

The CDR3 sequence is CASSLSWGMNTEAFF. CDR3 DNA: TGTGCCAGCAGCCTAAGTTGGGGCATGAACACTGAAGCTTTCTTT. The genes are TRBV28 and TRBJ1-1, with D perhaps TRBD1 (5 bases). With 6 bases removed from V and 0 bases from J, the gap between germline ends came to 14 bases. CDR1 MDHEN and CDR2 SYDVKM come from the germline V gene. This CDR3 spans 15 amino acids.

CDR3 residues: CATRGQGINEKLFF. The DNA for the CDR3 is TGTGCCACCCGTGGCCAGGGGATTAATGAAAAACTGTTTTTT. The chain is built from TRBV24-1 and TRBJ1-4; D perhaps matches TRBD1 (6 bases). The CDR3 covers 14 residues. Germline V CDR1 and CDR2: KGHDR, SFDVKD. V was clipped by 9 bases and J by 4 bases, with 14 bases between them.

This chain connects TRBV2 to TRBJ1-1; D possibly corresponds to TRBD1 (6 bases). The length of the CDR3 is 13 residues. The germline CDR1 and CDR2 sequences are SNHLY and FYNNEI. V was pared by 8 bases and J by 1 base, with 11 bases between. The CDR3 sequence: CASGWTANTEAFF. The CDR3 DNA reads as TGTGCCAGCGGATGGACAGCGAACACTGAAGCTTTCTTT.

The chain joins TRBV9 to TRBJ2-7, with D possibly being TRBD2 (6 bases). The germline V and J ends were trimmed by 2 bases and 6 bases, with 12 bases remaining between them. Germline-derived CDR1 and CDR2 are SGDLS and YYNGEE. The CDR3 spans 13 residues. The CDR3 protein is CASSVSGGGEQYF. The CDR3 coding sequence is TGTGCCAGCAGCGTTAGCGGTGGGGGCGAGCAGTACTTC. Full variable domain (missing parts from reference TRBV9 and TRBJ2-7): DSGVTQTPKHLITATGQRVTLRCSPRSGDLSVYWYQQSLDQGLQFLIQYYNGEERAKGNILERFSAQQFPDLHSELNLSSLELGDSALYFCASSVSGGGEQYFGPGTRLTVT.

The chain uses TRBV5-4 and TRBJ1-4, with a possible D match to TRBD1 (6 bases). V was shortened by 0 bases and J by 7 bases, with 10 bases between the two germline ends. Germline-derived CDR1 and CDR2 are SGHNT and YYREEE (reference sequence). The CDR3 runs 14 residues. For the CDR3, the DNA is TGTGCCAGCAGCTTGGACAGGGAAAGTGAAAAACTGTTTTTT. Translated: CASSLDRESEKLFF.

The chain's CDR3 is CASRGQGITYEQYF. CDR3 DNA sequence: TGCGCCAGCAGGGGACAGGGAATTACCTACGAGCAGTACTTC. The chain has TRBV10-2 and TRBJ2-7; TRBD1 agrees at 9 bases. CDR1 is WSHSY, CDR2 SAAADI, per germline. J lost 2 bases, V lost 6 bases, and 5 bases had no gene match. The CDR3 covers 14 residues.

This chain joins TRBV30 and TRBJ2-5; D not certain. Looked up from germline, CDR1 is GTSNPN and CDR2 is SVGIG (reference sequence). Trimming removed 0 bases at V and 2 bases at J, with 10 bases between. This CDR3 comprises 14 residues. This CDR3 is CAWSVTNGQETQYF. The CDR3 DNA follows: TGTGCCTGGAGTGTGACGAACGGACAAGAGACCCAGTACTTC.

The J gene is TRBJ2-2, the V gene TRBV11-3; 9 positions match TRBD1. The CDR3 has 14 amino acids. V lost 7 bases to trimming and J lost 4 bases; unmatched junction nucleotides: 4. Germline lookup yields CDR1 SGHNT and CDR2 YENEEA. The CDR3: CASKRTGATGELFF. CDR3 in DNA: TGTGCCAGCAAACGGACAGGGGCCACCGGGGAGCTGTTTTTT.

The J gene is TRBJ1-5, the V gene TRBV27, with D possibly matching TRBD1 (5 bases). Germline lookup yields CDR1 MNHEY and CDR2 SMNVEV (reference sequence). The V gene lost 11 bases and the J gene lost 3 bases, with 20 bases spanning the gap. The CDR3 sequence is 15 residues long. The CDR3 region is CAAPGGVGNNQPQHF. CDR3 bases: TGTGCCGCGCCGGGGGGGGTTGGGAACAATCAGCCCCAGCATTTT.

The J gene is TRBJ2-5, the V gene TRBV7-2; D not resolved. V dropped 3 bases and J dropped 8 bases, with 10 bases sitting between them. Germline V gene lookup returns CDR1 SGHTA and CDR2 FQGNSA. The CDR3 is made up of 12 amino acids. This CDR3 is CASSFPKGTQYF. The CDR3 DNA reads TGTGCCAGCAGCTTCCCCAAAGGAACCCAGTACTTC. The variable domain in full, with the rest retrieved from reference TRBV7-2 and TRBJ2-5, is GAGVSQSPSNKVTEKGKDVELRCDPISGHTALYWYRQSLGQGLEFLIYFQGNSAPDKSGLPSDRFSAERTGGSVSTLTIQRTQQEDSAVYLCASSFPKGTQYFGPGTRLLVL.

The rearrangement uses TRBV7-3 and TRBJ2-1; 10 positions agree with TRBD2. This CDR3 has 15 amino acids. Germline loops: CDR1 SGHTA, CDR2 FQGTGA. Trimming took 1 base from V and 9 from J; bases not matched to a gene: 6. CDR3 sequence reads: CASSLKPSGSSEQFF. CDR3 DNA: TGTGCCAGCAGCTTAAAGCCTAGCGGGAGTAGTGAGCAGTTCTTC.